The 10 T cell receptor beta chains listed next were all sequenced from one sample in a study of cytomegalovirus exposure and HLA in healthy donors. Both 60 Vbeta primers and 13 Jbeta primers went into the PCR. Using immunoSEQ multiplex PCR, the repertoire was profiled, and TCRdb retains in-frame clones only, with some absent. Among under 150,000 clones listed, 60% to 85% were seen once. The sequencing input was PBMCs. The source of these receptors is a woman aged 35 to 49 in good health and CMV-seronegative.

This clone was seen more than once but under ten times. The chain links TRBV7-2 to TRBJ1-4; 7 nucleotides align to TRBD1. J was trimmed by 7 bases and V by 5 bases; bases with no gene match: 13. This CDR3 is built from 16 residues. The V gene's germline CDR1 is SGHTA and CDR2 FQGNSA. As DNA, the CDR3 is TGTGCCAGCAGCCAGCACGCGGCGGACAGGAGTGAAAAACTGTTTTTT. Residues: CASSQHAADRSEKLFF.

V gene TRBV11-2 combines with J gene TRBJ2-7; TRBD1 matches 8 bases. V shed 5 bases and J 1 base; nucleotides not matched to a gene: 7. The CDR3 consists of 15 residues. Germline V CDR1 and CDR2: SGHAT, FQNNGV. The CDR3 region is CASSMGTGKSYEQYF. In DNA, the CDR3 is TGTGCCAGCAGCATGGGGACAGGCAAATCCTACGAGCAGTACTTC.

The V gene is TRBV27, the J gene TRBJ2-2, with 11 bases that match TRBD1. This CDR3 region has 16 residues. Germline-derived CDR1 and CDR2 are MNHEY and SMNVEV (reference sequence). The V gene end was trimmed by 5 bases and the J gene end by 7 bases; junction bases not matched to a gene: 9. The CDR3 loop reads CASSLAGGTGGGELFF. The DNA of the CDR3 is TGTGCCAGCAGTCTAGCAGGGGGGACAGGGGGCGGGGAGCTGTTTTTT.

The V call is TRBV6-6, the J call TRBJ2-5; possible D gene TRBD1, 7 bases. Trimming shortened V by 2 bases and J by 0 bases, and 13 bases separated the two germline ends. In germline, CDR1 is MNHNY, CDR2 SVGAGI (reference sequence). CDR3 length: 16 residues. The CDR3 is CASSYRAGGHQETQYF. The CDR3 DNA reads as TGTGCCAGCAGTTACAGGGCAGGGGGGCACCAAGAGACCCAGTACTTC.

The chain couples TRBV2 to TRBJ1-6; 7 bases are a match to TRBD1. CDR1 is SNHLY and CDR2 is FYNNEI in the germline V gene. The CDR3 contains 17 residues. The V segment lost 5 bases and the J segment 0 bases; nucleotides outside the gene matches: 7. Here the CDR3 reads CASSPTGPHSYNSPLHF. The CDR3 nucleotides are TGTGCCAGCAGTCCGACAGGGCCTCACTCCTATAATTCACCCCTCCACTTT. The full variable domain, completed using reference TRBV2 and TRBJ1-6, is EPEVTQTPSHQVTQMGQEVILRCVPISNHLYFYWYRQILGQKVEFLVSFYNNEISEKSEIFDDQFSVERPDGSNFTLKIRSTKLEDSAMYFCASSPTGPHSYNSPLHFGNGTRLTVT.

The genes are TRBV9 and TRBJ2-2; D perhaps matches TRBD2 (5 bases). Germline V gene lookup returns CDR1 SGDLS and CDR2 YYNGEE. The CDR3 extends over 17 amino acids. The germline V and J ends were trimmed by 4 bases and 3 bases, with 19 bases remaining between them. CDR3: CASSYPGKGKDTGELFF. The CDR3 DNA sequence: TGTGCCAGCAGCTATCCGGGGAAGGGAAAGGACACCGGGGAGCTGTTTTTT. The full variable domain, rest sourced from reference TRBV9 and TRBJ2-2, is DSGVTQTPKHLITATGQRVTLRCSPRSGDLSVYWYQQSLDQGLQFLIQYYNGEERAKGNILERFSAQQFPDLHSELNLSSLELGDSALYFCASSYPGKGKDTGELFFGEGSRLTVL.

The rearrangement uses TRBV14 and TRBJ2-3; 8 nucleotides line up with TRBD1. CDR1 is SGHDN and CDR2 is FVKESK in the germline V gene. Trimming cost V 2 bases and J 1 base; bases outside gene matches: 5. The CDR3 is 16 residues long. The CDR3 loop reads CASSQLRTGRTDTQYF. The CDR3 DNA sequence: TGTGCCAGCAGCCAATTAAGGACAGGGCGCACAGATACGCAGTATTTT. Filled out from reference TRBV14 and TRBJ2-3, the complete variable domain reads EAGVTQFPSHSVIEKGQTVTLRCDPISGHDNLYWYRRVMGKEIKFLLHFVKESKQDESGMPNNRFLAERTGGTYSTLKVQPAELEDSGVYFCASSQLRTGRTDTQYFGPGTRLTVL.

V gene TRBV19 combines with J gene TRBJ1-5, with 8 bases identical to TRBD1. Germline CDR1 LNHDA, CDR2 SQIVND (reference sequence). After removal of 2 bases from V and 0 bases from J, the junction contained 6 bases not matched to a gene. The CDR3 covers 17 residues. The CDR3 reads CASSITDRGRSNQPQHF. The CDR3 coding sequence is TGTGCCAGTAGTATAACCGACAGGGGCCGTAGCAATCAGCCCCAGCATTTT.

The rearrangement joins TRBV10-3 to TRBJ1-4; D not certain. The CDR3 covers 13 residues. V was shortened by 6 bases and J by 7 bases, with 12 bases between the two germline ends. Looked up from germline, CDR1 is ENHRY and CDR2 is SYGVKD. CDR3 sequence: CAISDMAGEKLFF. CDR3 bases: TGTGCCATCAGCGATATGGCAGGTGAAAAACTGTTTTTT.

V gene TRBV29-1 combines with J gene TRBJ2-1; TRBD1 aligns across 9 bases. Unmatched junction bases numbered 9, after V lost 8 bases and J lost 4 bases. The germline gives CDR1 SQVTM, CDR2 ANQGSEA. CDR3 length: 14 amino acids. CDR3 loop: CSSSRTGDYNEQFF. CDR3 nucleotide sequence: TGCAGCTCTTCTAGGACAGGGGATTACAATGAGCAGTTCTTC.